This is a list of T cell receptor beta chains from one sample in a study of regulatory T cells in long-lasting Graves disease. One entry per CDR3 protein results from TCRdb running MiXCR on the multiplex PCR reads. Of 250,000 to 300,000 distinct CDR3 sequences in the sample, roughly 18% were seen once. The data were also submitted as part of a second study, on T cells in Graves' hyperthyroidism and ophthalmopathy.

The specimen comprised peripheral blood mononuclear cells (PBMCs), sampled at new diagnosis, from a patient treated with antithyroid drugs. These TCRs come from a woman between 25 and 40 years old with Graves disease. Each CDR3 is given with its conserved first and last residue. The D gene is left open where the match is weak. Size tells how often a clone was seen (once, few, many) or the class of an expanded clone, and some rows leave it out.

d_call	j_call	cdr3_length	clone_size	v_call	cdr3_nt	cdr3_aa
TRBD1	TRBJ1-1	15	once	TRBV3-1	TGTGCCAGCAGTTTCGGGGACAGAAGTGTGACTGAAGCTTTCTTT	CASSFGDRSVTEAFF
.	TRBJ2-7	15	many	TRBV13	TGTGCCAGCAGCTTAATGGGGGGATTGGGCTACGAGCAGTACTTC	CASSLMGGLGYEQYF
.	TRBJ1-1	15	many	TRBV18	TGTGCCAGCTCACCGATCTCTAATCCGAACACTGAAGCTTTCTTT	CASSPISNPNTEAFF
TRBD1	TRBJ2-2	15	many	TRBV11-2	TGTGCCAGCAACCTCGGACAGGCGAACACCGGGGAGCTGTTTTTT	CASNLGQANTGELFF
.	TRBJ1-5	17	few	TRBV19	TGTGCCAGTAGTGCCACCCCCGGGACACGGAGCAATCAGCCCCAGCATTTT	CASSATPGTRSNQPQHF
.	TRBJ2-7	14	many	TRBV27	TGTGCCAGCAGTAAAGCGACAGGCTCCTACGAGCAGTACTTC	CASSKATGSYEQYF
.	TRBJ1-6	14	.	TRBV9	TGTGCCAGCAGCGTGGGACGGAATAATTCACCCCTCCACTTT	CASSVGRNNSPLHF
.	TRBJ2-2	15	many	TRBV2	TGTGCCAGCAGACTGTCCCGGTTGGGGGCCGGGGAGCTGTTTTTT	CASRLSRLGAGELFF
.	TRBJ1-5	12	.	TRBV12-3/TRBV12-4	TGTGCCAGCAGGCCAGGGGCTCAGCCCCAGCATTTT	CASRPGAQPQHF
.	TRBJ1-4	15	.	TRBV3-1	TGTGCCAGCAGCCACCTCGCCGGAGGGGAGGAAAAACTGTTTTTT	CASSHLAGGEEKLFF
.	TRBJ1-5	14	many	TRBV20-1	TGCAGTGCTAGAGAACAAGGGTCAAATCAGCCCCAGCATTTT	CSAREQGSNQPQHF
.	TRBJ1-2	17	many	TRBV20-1	TGCAGTGCTTACAAGTCAGCCGGGACCCTGGGTAGCTATGGCTACACCTTC	CSAYKSAGTLGSYGYTF
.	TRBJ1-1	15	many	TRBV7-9	TGTGCCAGCAGCTTATGGGATGGAATGAACACTGAAGCTTTCTTT	CASSLWDGMNTEAFF
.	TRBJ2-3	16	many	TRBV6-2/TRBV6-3	TGTGCCAGCAGTTACCCCGACATCCTCCGGACAGATACGCAGTATTTT	CASSYPDILRTDTQYF
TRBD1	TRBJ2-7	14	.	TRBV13	TGTGCCAGCAGCTTTGGGACAGGGGACAGGGAGCAGTACTTC	CASSFGTGDREQYF
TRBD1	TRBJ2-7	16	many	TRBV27	TGTGCCAGCAGTTTAGGGACTCCGACAGGGGGTTACGAGCAGTACTTC	CASSLGTPTGGYEQYF
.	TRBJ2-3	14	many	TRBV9	TGTGCCAGCAGCGTAGAAGCCAGACGAGATACGCAGTATTTT	CASSVEARRDTQYF
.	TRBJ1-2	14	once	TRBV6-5	TGTGCCAGCAGTTACTCATTGCGGACAACGAGCTACACCTTC	CASSYSLRTTSYTF
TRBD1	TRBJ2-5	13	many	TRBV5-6	TGTGCCAGCAGCATCAACAGGGGTGAGACCCAGTACTTC	CASSINRGETQYF
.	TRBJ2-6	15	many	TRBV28	TGTGCCAGCAGCTTAACCCTCTCTGGGGCCAACGTCCTGACTTTC	CASSLTLSGANVLTF
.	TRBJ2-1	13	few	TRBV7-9	TGTGCCAGCAGCTTCCGGGGGAGGAATGAGCAGTTCTTC	CASSFRGRNEQFF
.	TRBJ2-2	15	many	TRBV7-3	TGTGCCAGCAGCCCTGGGACGACGACCACCGGGGAGCTGTTTTTT	CASSPGTTTTGELFF
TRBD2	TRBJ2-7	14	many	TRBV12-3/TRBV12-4	TGTGCCAGCAGCTTAAGCTACGGGAGGGACGAGCAGTACTTC	CASSLSYGRDEQYF